This T cell receptor (beta chain) came from a study of neurological immune-mediated disorders. The yield of each sequencing run was over 180 million TCR-beta sequences from 15-18 subjects. MiXCR was run by TCRdb on the 5' RACE reads, yielding one entry per CDR3 protein. The sample includes about 30,000 distinct CDR3 sequences, 9% to 15% of them seen just once. This clonotype was detected ten times or more. Sequencing used PBMCs. This receptor was taken from a man between 60 and 75 years old in good health.

The DNA of the CDR3 is TGTGCCACAGGGGCTGATGAGCAGTTCTTC. Translation gives CATGADEQFF. The chain couples TRBV2 to TRBJ2-1, with TRBD1 as a possible D gene (6 bases). The V gene lost 10 bases and the J gene lost 8 bases, with 9 bases spanning the gap. The CDR3 is 10 residues long. CDR1 and CDR2 from the germline V gene are SNHLY and FYNNEI.